This TCR beta chain was captured by sequencing in a study of blood T cell repertoires in COVID-19. About the research overall: There were acute and convalescent COVID-19 samples, and they came from the United States, Italy and Spain.

Original data processing: Estimated nucleated cell counts came from reference gene primer amplification. Here immunoSEQ multiplex PCR was the method, and the copy in TCRdb shows in-frame clones only, minus some. For V, J and clone size, that table is used; D and trimming come from the DNA. The profile shows under 350,000 clones, over 65% of them singletons. CDR3 size: 13 residues. V dropped 4 bases and J dropped 6 bases, with 11 bases sitting between them. Looked up from germline, CDR1 is LGHDT and CDR2 is YNNKEL (reference sequence). The specimen sequenced was peripheral blood. The genes are TRBV3-1 (or the pseudogene TRBV3-2) and TRBJ2-3, with D perhaps TRBD2 (5 bases). The sequence derives from a man aged 60-69 years who had recovered from COVID-19. CDR3 DNA sequence: TGTGCCAGCAGCCCAAGAGGGTCCGATACGCAGTATTTT. This sequence encodes CASSPRGSDTQYF.